The next 14 T cell receptor beta chains were all read from a single sample in a study of T cell repertoires in cytomegalovirus infection. One entry per CDR3 protein, called by TCRdb with MiXCR from the reads. The sample holds around 740,000 distinct CDR3 sequences; less than 40% are singletons and the top ten take around 2.8%. Source material: PBMCs. The receptors here all came from a human donor in good health (CMV status not recorded). Some clones in this sample may be carry-over from other donors' samples.

This chain links TRBV20-1 with TRBJ2-5; tentative D call: TRBD1 (6 bases). V lost 0 bases and J lost 7, with 18 bases in between. CDR1 and CDR2 (germline): DFQATT, SNEGSKA (reference sequence). CDR3 size: 15 residues. CDR3 DNA: TGCAGTGCTAGAGAGATGGGGGCTCCCCCGGGGACCCAGTACTTC. It translates to CSAREMGAPPGTQYF.

Only a few counts were recorded for this clonotype. The chain has TRBV27 and TRBJ2-2; D perhaps matches TRBD1 (6 bases). This CDR3 is built from 16 residues. V was pared by 3 bases and J by 6 bases, with 17 bases between. In germline, CDR1 is MNHEY, CDR2 SMNVEV (reference sequence). The CDR3 DNA is TGTGCCAGCAGTTTTTTACAGGGCTATTATCCCGGGGAGCTGTTTTTT. Translated: CASSFLQGYYPGELFF.

V is TRBV5-1 and J is TRBJ2-2; tentatively, D is TRBD1 (5 bases). The CDR3 runs 13 residues. Between the trimmed V and J ends, which lost 6 bases and 8 bases, there was a span of 14 bases. Per germline, CDR1 SGHRS and CDR2 YFSETQ. This CDR3 is CASIQGSAGELFF. For the CDR3, the DNA is TGCGCCAGCATCCAGGGCTCGGCTGGGGAGCTGTTTTTT. Filled out from reference TRBV5-1 and TRBJ2-2, the complete variable domain reads KAGVTQTPRYLIKTRGQQVTLSCSPISGHRSVSWYQQTPGQGLQFLFEYFSETQRNKGNFPGRFSGRQFSNSRSEMNVSTLELGDSALYLCASIQGSAGELFFGEGSRLTVL.

Regarding this clonotype: A much larger clone is a single base away; this may be a read error. The V call is TRBV7-6, the J call TRBJ1-2; 9 positions match TRBD1. Germline V lookup: CDR1 SGHVS, CDR2 FNYEAQ. Losses at the gene ends were 5 bases for V and 9 bases for J; bases not matched to a gene: 13. The CDR3 is made up of 15 amino acids. As DNA, the CDR3 is TGTGCCAGCAGCGCTTCCCTACAGGGGGCAAGGTGCTACACCTTC. This codes for CASSASLQGARCYTF.

Points on this clonotype: The CDR3 does not end in the conserved phenylalanine or tryptophan, so this is likely a read error. The chain has TRBV7-2 and TRBJ2-7; TRBD2 matches at 10 bases. The CDR3 totals 16 residues. The germline V gene encodes CDR1 SGHTA and CDR2 FQGNSA. The V and J ends lost 1 base and 1 base, in that order; junction bases with no gene match: 4. The CDR3 DNA follows: TGTGCCAGCAGCTTAGAGATAGCGGGAGGTTCCTACGAGCAGTACTTA. It specifies CASSLEIAGGSYEQYL.

The table lists this clonotype with many counts. V usage is TRBV25-1 and J usage is TRBJ2-7; D not certain. V was shortened by 3 bases and J by 5 bases, with 17 bases between the two germline ends. CDR1 is MGHDK, CDR2 SYGVNS, per germline. This CDR3 has 15 residues. As DNA, the CDR3 is TGTGCCAGCAGTGACCCCGGGCAGGAGCTGGACGAGCAGTACTTC. It codes for CASSDPGQELDEQYF.

Only a few counts were recorded for this clonotype. The chain couples TRBV6-5 to TRBJ1-1; perhaps TRBD1 as D (5 bases). Germline V gene sequence: CDR1 MNHEY, CDR2 SVGAGI. The V and J ends lost 1 base and 5 bases respectively, with 17 bases between them. The CDR3 has 16 amino acids. For the CDR3, the DNA is TGTGCCAGCAGTTACTTCGCCGGGACTAAGGATACTGAAGCTTTCTTT. Translated: CASSYFAGTKDTEAFF.

This clonotype came up many times. V gene TRBV12-3 or TRBV12-4 combines with J gene TRBJ1-6, with TRBD1 as a possible D gene (5 bases). Trimming shortened V by 1 base and J by 13 bases, and 11 bases separated the two germline ends. The CDR3 has 13 amino acids. The CDR3 coding sequence is TGTGCCAGCAGTTTAGACAGGAAGGCGCCCCTCCACTTT. Translation: CASSLDRKAPLHF.

The rearrangement joins TRBV11-1 to TRBJ1-2, with TRBD1 identical over 7 bases. After removal of 5 bases from V and 5 bases from J, the junction contained 14 bases not matched to a gene. The CDR3 is made up of 16 amino acids. CDR1 is SGHAT, CDR2 FQDESV, per germline (reference sequence). The CDR3 DNA reads TGTGCCAGCAGCCCTACACCTGGACAGGCCTTTTATGGCTACACCTTC. It yields the protein CASSPTPGQAFYGYTF. The full variable domain, completed using reference TRBV11-1 and TRBJ1-2, is EAEVAQSPRYKITEKSQAVAFWCDPISGHATLYWYRQILGQGPELLVQFQDESVVDDSQLPKDRFSAERLKGVDSTLKIQPAELGDSAMYLCASSPTPGQAFYGYTFGSGTRLTVV.

The CDR3 DNA reads as TGTGCCACCAGTGATTTACCGGGAGGGCCCCTCAATGAGCAGTTCTTC. Protein product: CATSDLPGGPLNEQFF. J is TRBJ2-1 and V is TRBV24-1; TRBD2 agrees at 8 bases. J lost 6 bases, V lost 1 base, and 7 bases had no gene match. CDR1 and CDR2 (germline): KGHDR, SFDVKD. The CDR3 is 16 amino acids.

This chain uses TRBV6-1 with TRBJ2-3; 8 nucleotides agree with TRBD1. The germline V gene has CDR1 MNHNS and CDR2 SASEGT. Trimming cost V 5 bases and J 2 bases; bases outside gene matches: 18. The CDR3 extends over 19 amino acids. The CDR3 here is CASSLASGGARFVTDTQYF. CDR3 in DNA: TGTGCCAGCAGTCTAGCCTCAGGGGGCGCAAGGTTTGTCACAGATACGCAGTATTTT.

This clonotype was picked up many times. V usage is TRBV28 and J usage is TRBJ1-2; no reliable D call. The V end lost 6 bases, the J end lost 4 bases, and 9 bases lay between the germline ends. Looked up from germline, CDR1 is MDHEN and CDR2 is SYDVKM. The length of the CDR3 is 12 residues. Here the CDR3 reads CASSFRGYGYTF. The CDR3 DNA follows: TGTGCCAGCAGCTTCCGGGGCTATGGCTACACCTTC.

This clonotype has more than one count but fewer than ten. The chain is built from TRBV12-3 or TRBV12-4 and TRBJ2-7; 11 nucleotides line up with TRBD1. The V segment lost 7 bases and the J segment 9 bases; nucleotides outside the gene matches: 14. The CDR3 sequence is 15 residues long. The CDR3 region has the DNA TGTGCCAGCACCCCACCGGGGACAGGGGGTTTGGGGCAGTACTTC. Encoded protein: CASTPPGTGGLGQYF.

This rearrangement joins TRBV9 to TRBJ2-3; no firm D call. Trimming took off 0 bases at V and 1 base at J, with 9 bases between the two ends. Germline lookup yields CDR1 SGDLS and CDR2 YYNGEE. The length of the CDR3 is 15 residues. CDR3 loop: CASSVAWSGTDTQYF. The CDR3 nucleotides read TGTGCCAGCAGCGTAGCGTGGTCCGGCACAGATACGCAGTATTTT.